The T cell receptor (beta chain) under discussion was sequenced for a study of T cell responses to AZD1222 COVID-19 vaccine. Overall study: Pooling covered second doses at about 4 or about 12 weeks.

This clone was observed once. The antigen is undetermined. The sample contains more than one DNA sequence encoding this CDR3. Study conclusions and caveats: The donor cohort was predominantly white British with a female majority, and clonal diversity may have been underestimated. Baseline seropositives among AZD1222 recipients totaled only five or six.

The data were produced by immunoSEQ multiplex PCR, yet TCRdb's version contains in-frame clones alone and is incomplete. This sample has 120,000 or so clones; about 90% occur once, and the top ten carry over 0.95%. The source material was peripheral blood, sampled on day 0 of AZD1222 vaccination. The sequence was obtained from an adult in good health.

The CDR3, as DNA: TGTGCCAGCAGTTTAACCGGTCCCTACGAGCAGTACTTC. Amino acid sequence: CASSLTGPYEQYF. The chain couples TRBV27 to TRBJ2-7; D is undetermined. V gave up 2 bases and J gave up 2 bases, with 7 bases separating them. The CDR3 totals 13 residues. Germline V gives CDR1 MNHEY, CDR2 SMNVEV (reference sequence).